The entry that follows covers one TCR beta chain sequence. This receptor's antigen is unknown. Per-nucleotide qualities are absent, and no much larger clonotype sits a single base away. This specimen belongs to a study of cytomegalovirus exposure and HLA in healthy donors (dated by TCRdb to the late 2010s). The study in broad terms: In an earlier analysis of 550 to 750 of the donors, around 300 Gb of sequence data and some 120 million unique TCR beta sequences from roughly 180 million T cells were reported. Among 350 to 400 genotyped donors of the cohort, an average of about 240,000 unique TCR beta nucleotide sequences were sequenced per donor, approximately 20% of them non-productive. A separate validation cohort of 100 to 150 different subjects was used in addition to the approximately 700-subject first cohort. The genetic ancestry cluster associated with self-reported Caucasian donors included around four fifths of the roughly 390 genotyped donors. All discovery cohort repertoires had been generated using a single sequencing platform. Donor age, sex, ethnicity and CMV serostatus were compiled alongside the repertoire data. The study was designed to test whether signatures of past pathogen exposure could be identified by cataloging public T cell receptors. A handful of DR-DQ haplotypes were handled as single units for association and clustering because linkage in the cohort was strong. To decide whether each TCR beta V gene segment behaved as functional or pseudogenic, an earlier analysis of 587 of the donors relied on high-throughput TCR beta sequencing. Genome-wide SNP genotypes for about 55% of the 666 donors were used in a later genetic analysis, which treated that subset as a discovery cohort. The study used immunosequencing to profile the T cell repertoires of 666 subjects and linked those repertoires to cytomegalovirus serostatus. The number of donors typed differed by locus, with roughly 620-630 for A, B, C, DRB1 and DQB1, more than 500 for DQA1, over 600 for DPA1, and 450 to 480 for DPB1. Both class I and class II loci were covered by HLA typing, at four-digit resolution. An early release that covered around 590 HLA-typed donors contained about 300 gigabases of sequencing data and 75 million to 100 million unique TCR sequences. The later analysis used no new phenotypic data to find candidate immune exposures, relying instead on TCR beta sequences and their occurrence across donors. The study combined high-throughput TCR immunosequencing, statistical association of individual TCRs with disease status, and machine learning to predict cytomegalovirus infection status. In a later analysis, previously published TCR beta repertoires from several hundred donors were re-analyzed and high-resolution HLA genotyping was added so that TCR occurrence patterns could be studied.

Including cysteine and phenylalanine, the CDR3 has 15 amino acids. The DNA shown is the 45-base CDR3, in frame from base 1. CDR1 and CDR2, per the germline V gene (reference sequence), are SEHNR and FQNEAQ. V has 6 bases trimmed and J has 10 bases trimmed; junction bases matching no gene number 12. Study-wide findings and limitations: In vitro tests confirmed that three of the cytomegalovirus-associated TCR beta chains recognize cytomegalovirus antigens. The sequencing pipeline was judged likely to have produced a cluster of highly shared sequence variants as a technical artifact. The presence/absence analyses assumed that sequencing depth was roughly uniform across donors, and that assumption may not be true. An earlier analysis of around 600 of the donors showed that most TCR beta V segments appeared in productive rearrangements either about 90% or about 30% of the time, which broadly matched IMGT annotations. The cohort was sequenced for TCR beta chains only, and without alpha or paired-chain data the features that could be detected were limited. A total of roughly 160 TCR beta chains were listed by the study as associated with cytomegalovirus. Strong co-occurrence of HLA alleles, especially DR and DQ, made assigning TCR associations to individual alleles difficult. Immune exposure information for the cohort was limited to CMV serostatus. Several of the top co-occurrence clusters appeared to be linked to parvovirus B19, influenza, CMV and Epstein-Barr virus, according to a later analysis. While some public TCRs were present in many individuals, most TCR sequences turned up only very rarely across donors. In a later analysis, HLA-associated TCR beta chains were found to be more clonally expanded and to have lower generation probabilities than equally common non-associated chains. A later genetic analysis associated a missense DCLRE1C variant with V-gene and J-gene trimming of TCR beta chains, and an independent cohort replicated the association. The 87-base-pair reads could not distinguish some IMGT-functional V segments, including TRBV6-2 and TRBV6-3, so those segments were excluded. Because some donors lacked HLA typing at each locus, the association tests relied only on the typed subset. In both the original and validation cohorts, the classifier was reported to diagnose cytomegalovirus status with high specificity and sensitivity. A later analysis associated approximately 17,000 TCR beta sequences with specific HLA alleles at a false discovery rate of 0.05. A later genetic analysis reported fewer N-insertions in productive TCRs among donors in an Asian-associated ancestry cluster than the roughly 720-donor mean. The authors suggested that the approach could potentially be generalized to other disease states and immunological phenotypes. Most CMV-associated TCR beta chains appeared to be HLA-restricted in a later analysis, and the HLA associations seemed to be driven largely by CMV exposure. A further reported finding was that TCR beta sequences accurately predicted the HLA-A and HLA-B alleles for most subjects in the first cohort. In a later analysis, TCR association rates were found to vary across HLA loci, with the most associated TCRs seen for DRB1 alleles and the fewest for HLA-C alleles. Roughly 15 rarely observed V segments, including chromosome 9 orphons, were excluded from the earlier analysis of a few hundred of the donors because counts were too low. Correlated functional status among segregating V segments might reflect linkage disequilibrium, but an unknown experimental factor could not be ruled out.

The cohort comprised around 700 healthy bone marrow donors. At the time of sampling, every cohort member was nominally healthy, though immune exposures that went unrecorded were likely present. The donor was CMV seropositive and was included in the group of 250 to 300 seropositive cohort members. A peripheral blood sample was provided by each donor, and peripheral blood mononuclear cells were used for TCR beta sequencing. Genomic DNA extraction from the blood cell samples was performed with the Qiagen DNeasy Blood Extraction Kit. The receptor library was made with the immunoSEQ multiplex PCR assay. For the multiplex PCR, a mixture combining 60 forward primers for TCR Vbeta segments and 13 reverse primers for TCR Jbeta segments was used. Amplification of the CDR3 region of rearranged TCR beta genes was performed with a multiplex PCR assay on genomic DNA. On the Illumina HiSeq System, the amplified TCR beta libraries were sequenced as 87-base-pair reads. On the study's bioinformatics: Across the roughly 670 repertoires, a later analysis counted approximately 75 million unique TCR beta chains, about 10 million of which were shared by at least two donors. Raw reads were error-corrected and collapsed into unique sequences with a nearest-neighbor algorithm that merged closely related sequences to remove PCR and sequencing errors. To assign V, D and J gene segments, CDR3 sequences were aligned to IMGT reference sequences. For a sequence to be retained, at least a six-nucleotide match to both a V gene segment and a J gene segment was required. Rearrangements were called productive when the CDR3 lacked stop codons and stayed in frame with V and J; all others were non-productive. Following IMGT convention, CDR3 was defined as the stretch from the second conserved V-encoded cysteine up to the conserved J-encoded phenylalanine. The earlier analysis of some 600 of the donors excluded sequences that lacked an unambiguous match to a single V gene segment. An earlier analysis of several hundred of the donors called V segments functional above 56.7% productive rearrangements and segregating when the between-donor standard deviation exceeded 5%. A statistical classification framework was developed to diagnose cytomegalovirus status using the catalog of TCR beta chain sequences. V and J gene assignment, in a later analysis, came from comparing TCR nucleotide sequences with IMGT/GENE-DB human TR gene sequences. The TCRdist pipeline was used in a later analysis to assign CDR3 sequences and most-parsimonious VDJ recombination scenarios. In a later analysis, each TCR beta chain was defined by its CDR3 amino acid sequence together with its V-gene family, and reads without a unique V-gene family were excluded. A later analysis removed several hundred highly shared, low-generation-probability nucleotide sequences to deal with suspected cross-contamination and a sequencing artifact. For each public chain, a later analysis derived a clonal expansion index from normalized ranks of inferred template counts within each repertoire. A later analysis computed generation probabilities with a VDJ recombination model fitted to out-of-frame rearrangements, and checked the results against IGoR. In a later analysis, TCR-TCR, TCR-HLA and TCR-CMV co-occurrence was scored with hypergeometric tests, and a repertoire-size bias correction was applied to TCR pairs. A later analysis estimated false discovery rates by permuting HLA or CMV assignments 20 times. In a later analysis, co-occurring TCRs were grouped using DBSCAN, and TCRdist sequence similarity was added for clustering within HLA-allele-positive subsets. For co-occurrence clustering, repertoires with fewer than 30,000 or more than 120,000 public chains were excluded, along with about five repertoires with anomalous nucleotide sharing. What TCRdb holds here is the immuneACCESS table cut down to in-frame rearrangements. Part of the clones is not present; checked against another copy, under half of the missing clones reflect an unresolved V gene, and the others are unexplained. The V and J calls and clone size come from that table; D and trimming were worked out from the DNA. The sample contains under 200,000 clones, 77% of them found a single time. Less than 9% of the sample is taken by the ten largest.

This receptor was obtained from a male donor in good health and CMV-seropositive. Sequenced input: PBMCs. This chain joins TRBV7-9 to TRBJ2-1; 10 of the junction bases match TRBD2. CDR3 sequence: CASRIISGGLQEQFF. The DNA reads TGTGCCAGCAGGATAATTAGCGGGGGGCTTCAGGAGCAGTTCTTC.